This is a list of T cell receptor beta chains from one sample in a study of blood T cell repertoires in COVID-19. The protocol was immunoSEQ multiplex PCR, while the TCRdb copy is restricted to in-frame clones and leaves out a portion. This sample carries roughly 140,000 clones, 75% to 85% of them seen once, and the ten largest clones take just under 3%. What was sequenced was peripheral blood. The receptor source for this set is a man between 45 and 60 years old with acute or convalescent COVID-19. Each CDR3 is given with its conserved first and last residue. The D gene is left open where the match is weak. The size field is filled for only some rows; it gives once, few, many or a size class.

clone size	V gene	J gene	D gene	CDR3 protein	CDR3 DNA
NA	TRBV21-1	TRBJ2-4	NA	CASSKVSGTSAKNIQYF	TGTGCCAGCAGCAAAGTATCAGGCACTTCGGCCAAAAACATTCAGTACTTC
NA	TRBV5-1	TRBJ2-1	TRBD2	CASSFSLAGGLYEQFF	TGCGCCAGCAGCTTCTCACTAGCGGGGGGTTTGTATGAGCAGTTCTTC
NA	TRBV18	TRBJ1-3	NA	CASSPTAGDTIYF	TGTGCCAGCTCACCAACCGCGGGTGACACCATATATTTT
few	TRBV28	TRBJ2-1	TRBD2	CASSFRTSGYYNEQFF	TGTGCCAGCAGTTTTAGGACTAGCGGTTACTACAATGAGCAGTTCTTC
NA	TRBV15	TRBJ1-1	NA	CATSRVRVAGNTEAFF	TGTGCCACCAGCAGAGTGCGGGTGGCGGGGAACACTGAAGCTTTCTTT
NA	TRBV3-1/TRBV3-2	TRBJ1-1	TRBD1	CASSQGNRGAFF	TGTGCCAGCAGCCAAGGGAACAGGGGAGCTTTCTTT
NA	TRBV2	TRBJ1-5	NA	CASTGESNQPQHF	TGTGCCAGCACCGGGGAGAGCAATCAGCCCCAGCATTTT
NA	TRBV5-1	TRBJ2-7	NA	CASSTSSGLEEQYF	TGCGCCAGCAGCACAAGTTCGGGACTGGAAGAGCAGTACTTC
NA	TRBV5-6	TRBJ2-5	TRBD2	CASSHVRGIQETQYF	TGTGCCAGCAGCCACGTGCGGGGGATTCAAGAGACCCAGTACTTC
once	TRBV14	TRBJ1-2	NA	CASSQDYQIYGYTF	TGTGCCAGCAGCCAAGATTACCAGATTTATGGCTACACCTTC
medium-sized	TRBV6-5	TRBJ2-7	TRBD2	CASRSFPSGIYEQYF	TGTGCCAGCAGGTCCTTCCCTAGCGGTATCTACGAGCAGTACTTC
NA	TRBV11-2	TRBJ2-2	TRBD1	CASSLSGTGRTGELFF	TGTGCCAGCAGCTTATCAGGGACAGGGCGCACCGGGGAGCTGTTTTTT
NA	TRBV9	TRBJ2-1	TRBD2	CASSVGSSGRNEQFF	TGTGCCAGCAGCGTAGGATCTAGCGGGAGGAACGAGCAGTTCTTC
NA	TRBV10-2	TRBJ2-7	TRBD1	CASKPGQTYEQYF	TGCGCCAGCAAACCGGGACAGACCTACGAGCAGTACTTC
once	TRBV6-5	TRBJ1-4	TRBD1	CASRTGGSHEKLFF	TGTGCCAGCAGGACAGGGGGCAGTCATGAAAAACTGTTTTTT
NA	TRBV7-3	TRBJ1-2	TRBD1	CASSLTITGEYGYTF	TGTGCCAGCAGCTTAACGATCACAGGGGAGTATGGCTACACCTTC
few	TRBV5-8	TRBJ1-5	NA	CASSLAVSNQPQHF	TGTGCCAGCAGCTTGGCGGTAAGCAATCAGCCCCAGCATTTT
NA	TRBV25-1	TRBJ1-1	NA	CASRLLYRADF	TGTGCCAGCAGATTACTCTACAGGGCGGACTTT
NA	TRBV19	TRBJ2-1	NA	CASSMSSYNEQFF	TGTGCCAGTAGTATGAGCTCCTACAATGAGCAGTTCTTC
NA	TRBV28	TRBJ2-3	TRBD2	CASSLPEGSGSGDTQYF	TGTGCCAGCAGTCTCCCCGAGGGTAGCGGGAGTGGGGATACGCAGTATTTT
NA	TRBV7-2	TRBJ2-5	NA	CASSFMGAGETQYF	TGTGCCAGCAGCTTTATGGGGGCCGGGGAGACCCAGTACTTC
once	TRBV4-2	TRBJ2-1	NA	CASSQGLATYNEQFF	TGTGCCAGCAGCCAAGGCCTAGCGACCTACAATGAGCAGTTCTTC
NA	TRBV6-4	TRBJ1-5	TRBD1	CASSPPVPGQGYGQPQHF	TGTGCCAGCAGTCCCCCTGTCCCGGGACAGGGATATGGACAGCCCCAGCATTTT
NA	TRBV7-7	TRBJ2-7	NA	CASSCLRQDEGYEQYF	TGTGCTAGCAGCTGCCTCAGACAGGACGAGGGATACGAGCAGTACTTC
NA	TRBV25-1	TRBJ1-1	NA	CASSEGDRLGRAFF	TGTGCCAGCAGTGAAGGCGACAGGTTGGGGCGAGCTTTCTTT
NA	TRBV4-1	TRBJ1-2	NA	CASSRDLPPVGHRSNYGYTF	TGCGCCAGCAGCCGCGACCTACCACCCGTGGGACATCGATCTAACTATGGCTACACCTTC
NA	TRBV7-2	TRBJ2-5	TRBD2	CASSVNPGLAGAYQETQYF	TGTGCCAGCAGCGTAAACCCGGGACTAGCGGGGGCCTACCAAGAGACCCAGTACTTC
NA	TRBV5-1	TRBJ2-3	NA	CASSSGQAGWADTQYF	TGCGCCAGCAGCTCCGGTCAGGCGGGTTGGGCAGATACGCAGTATTTT
NA	TRBV10-1	TRBJ2-1	TRBD1	CASSEAGGYNEQFF	TGCGCCAGCAGTGAGGCAGGGGGCTACAATGAGCAGTTCTTC
NA	TRBV5-1	TRBJ2-3	NA	CASSLALAEATDTQYF	TGCGCCAGCAGCTTGGCCTTAGCGGAGGCCACAGATACGCAGTATTTT
NA	TRBV18	TRBJ1-4	TRBD1	CASSPLEGAGEKLFF	TGTGCCAGCTCACCACTTGAGGGGGCTGGTGAAAAACTGTTTTTT
NA	TRBV6-5	TRBJ1-1	TRBD1	CASSYSRDRANTEAFF	TGTGCCAGCAGTTACTCCCGGGACAGGGCGAACACTGAAGCTTTCTTT
NA	TRBV4-1	TRBJ2-1	TRBD2	CASSQAALAGGVIEQFF	TGCGCCAGCAGCCAAGCAGCCCTAGCGGGGGGGGTGATTGAGCAGTTCTTC
NA	TRBV3-1/TRBV3-2	TRBJ1-2	NA	CASSQGTDYGYTF	TGTGCCAGCAGCCAAGGGACAGACTATGGCTACACCTTC
once	TRBV28	TRBJ2-7	TRBD2	CASSTTSVSSYEQYF	TGTGCCAGCAGTACTACTAGCGTTAGCTCCTACGAGCAGTACTTC
NA	TRBV5-4	TRBJ2-3	NA	CASSVRGTDTQYF	TGTGCCAGCAGCGTCAGGGGAACAGATACGCAGTATTTT
NA	TRBV28	TRBJ1-2	NA	CASSRGNYGYTF	TGTGCCAGCTCAAGGGGGAACTATGGCTACACCTTC
NA	TRBV6-1	TRBJ2-3	TRBD2	CASSEQLAGADTQYF	TGTGCCAGCAGTGAACAACTAGCGGGAGCAGATACGCAGTATTTT
NA	TRBV5-1	TRBJ1-5	NA	CASSLNPDSNGNQPQHF	TGCGCCAGCAGCCTAAATCCCGACAGTAATGGCAATCAGCCCCAGCATTTT
NA	TRBV27	TRBJ1-6	TRBD1	CASSLLQGNSPLHF	TGTGCCAGCAGTTTACTACAGGGGAATTCACCCCTCCACTTT
NA	TRBV18	TRBJ1-1	TRBD1	CASSPRGQEGAFF	TGTGCCAGCTCACCACGAGGACAGGAGGGAGCTTTCTTT
once	TRBV3-1/TRBV3-2	TRBJ1-5	NA	CASSQDGGTSNQPQHF	TGTGCCAGCAGCCAAGATGGAGGGACTAGCAATCAGCCCCAGCATTTT
NA	TRBV30	TRBJ1-5	NA	CAWSRLSSNQPQHF	TGTGCCTGGAGTCGACTCAGTAGCAATCAGCCCCAGCATTTT
NA	TRBV5-4	TRBJ2-7	NA	CASSPGGAGFSYEQYF	TGTGCCAGCAGCCCTGGCGGCGCGGGCTTCTCCTACGAGCAGTACTTC
NA	TRBV2	TRBJ2-1	NA	CASIRDSRNEQFF	TGTGCCAGCATCCGGGACTCCAGAAATGAGCAGTTCTTC
NA	TRBV30	TRBJ2-1	NA	CAWCGGSYNEQFF	TGTGCCTGGTGCGGCGGTTCCTACAATGAGCAGTTCTTC
NA	TRBV5-5	TRBJ1-4	NA	CASSLAGSNEKLFF	TGTGCCAGCAGCTTGGCAGGTTCTAATGAAAAACTGTTTTTT
NA	TRBV27	TRBJ2-7	NA	CASSLGQLGEQYF	TGTGCCAGCAGTTTAGGACAGTTGGGCGAGCAGTACTTC
NA	TRBV18	TRBJ2-3	TRBD2	CASSLGLAGSDTQYF	TGTGCCAGCTCACTCGGACTAGCGGGGTCAGATACGCAGTATTTT
few	TRBV2	TRBJ1-2	NA	CASSEAAVGYGYTF	TGTGCCAGCAGTGAAGCGGCGGTCGGCTATGGCTACACCTTC
few	TRBV24-1	TRBJ1-5	NA	CATSPGHNQPQHF	TGTGCCACCAGTCCAGGACACAATCAGCCCCAGCATTTT
NA	TRBV5-1	TRBJ1-1	NA	CASSLVGTNINTEAFF	TGCGCCAGCAGCTTGGTCGGGACAAACATCAACACTGAAGCTTTCTTT
NA	TRBV25-1	TRBJ1-2	NA	CASSETRTGRYGYTF	TGTGCCAGCAGTGAAACCCGAACAGGGCGCTATGGCTACACCTTC
NA	TRBV4-1	TRBJ2-2	TRBD1	CASSRDHGTGFTGELFF	TGCGCCAGCAGCCGAGACCATGGGACAGGGTTCACCGGGGAGCTGTTTTTT
few	TRBV20-1	TRBJ1-5	NA	CSATEGHPHQPQHF	TGCAGTGCTACTGAGGGACACCCTCATCAGCCCCAGCATTTT
NA	TRBV5-1	TRBJ1-2	TRBD1	CASSLDARTGGYYGYTF	TGCGCCAGCAGCTTGGACGCTCGGACAGGGGGCTACTATGGCTACACCTTC
NA	TRBV7-3	TRBJ1-4	NA	CASSLRGGTEKLFF	TGTGCCAGCAGCTTAAGGGGGGGCACTGAAAAACTGTTTTTT
NA	TRBV4-1	TRBJ2-3	TRBD2	CASSDSGGTDTQYF	TGCGCCAGCAGCGATAGCGGGGGCACAGATACGCAGTATTTT